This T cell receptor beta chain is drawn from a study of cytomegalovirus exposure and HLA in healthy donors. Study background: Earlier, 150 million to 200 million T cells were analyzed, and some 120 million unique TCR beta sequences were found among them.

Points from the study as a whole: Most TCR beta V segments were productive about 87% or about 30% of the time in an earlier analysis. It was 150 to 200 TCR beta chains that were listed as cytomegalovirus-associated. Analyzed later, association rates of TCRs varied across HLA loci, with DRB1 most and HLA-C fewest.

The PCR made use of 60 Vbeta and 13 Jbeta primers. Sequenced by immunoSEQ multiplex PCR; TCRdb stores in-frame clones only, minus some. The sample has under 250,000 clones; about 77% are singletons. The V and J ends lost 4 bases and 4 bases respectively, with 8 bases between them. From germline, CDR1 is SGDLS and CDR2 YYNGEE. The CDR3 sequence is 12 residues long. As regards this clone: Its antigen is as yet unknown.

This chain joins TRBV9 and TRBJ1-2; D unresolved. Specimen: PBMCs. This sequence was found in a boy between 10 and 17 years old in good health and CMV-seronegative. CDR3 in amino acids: CASSHPGYGYTF. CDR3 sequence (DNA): TGTGCCAGCAGCCATCCAGGCTATGGCTACACCTTC.